The rows below give T cell receptor beta chains drawn from one sample of a study of shared clonotypes between healthy human individuals. Only in-frame clones appear in the TCRdb table, and some are missing; sequencing was by immunoSEQ multiplex PCR. The sample carries about 2.3 million clones, around 90% recorded once. Input material: naive CD4+ T cells from PBMCs. The receptors were gathered from a man in his late teens or twenties in good health. Some clones in this sample may be carry-over from other donors' samples. CDR3s include the opening cysteine and the closing phenylalanine or tryptophan. The D gene is left open where the match is weak. Clone size is stated in some rows and not others, as once, few, many or a class when expanded.

CASSLGGGQETQYF	TGTGCCAGCAGCTTAGGGGGGGGCCAAGAGACCCAGTACTTC	TRBD2	.	TRBV11-2	TRBJ2-5
CASKLDSYNEQFF	TGTGCCAGCAAGCTAGACTCCTACAATGAGCAGTTCTTC	.	.	TRBV2	TRBJ2-1
CASSNRHVSTDTQYF	TGTGCCAGTAGTAACCGACACGTCAGCACAGATACGCAGTATTTT	.	.	TRBV19	TRBJ2-3
CASSFQSGTSGRASYF	TGTGCCAGCAGCTTCCAGTCAGGGACTAGCGGGAGGGCCTCGTATTTT	TRBD2	.	TRBV7-8	TRBJ2-3
CASSQRQGRTYNEQFF	TGTGCCAGCAGCCAACGACAGGGCCGCACCTACAATGAGCAGTTCTTC	TRBD1	.	TRBV14	TRBJ2-1
CASSLLLAGGDTGELFF	TGTGCCAGCAGCTTACTACTAGCGGGAGGGGACACCGGGGAGCTGTTTTTT	TRBD2	.	TRBV7-9	TRBJ2-2
CASSRGTGRNTGELFF	TGTGCCAGCAGCCGTGGTACGGGGCGGAACACCGGGGAGCTGTTTTTT	.	.	TRBV7-3	TRBJ2-2
CASSPHGGRGDTIYF	TGTGCCAGCAGCCCCCACGGAGGCAGAGGAGACACCATATATTTT	.	.	TRBV28	TRBJ1-3
CASSQREQAASDGTDTQYF	TGCGCCAGCAGCCAGAGGGAACAAGCGGCAAGCGACGGCACAGATACGCAGTATTTT	.	.	TRBV4-1	TRBJ2-3
CAWALRTATNSPLHF	TGTGCCTGGGCCCTCAGGACTGCGACTAATTCACCCCTCCACTTT	.	.	TRBV30	TRBJ1-6
CASSLTAGNTIYF	TGTGCCAGCAGTTTAACGGCAGGAAACACCATATATTTT	.	.	TRBV28	TRBJ1-3
CASTTGTGLSQPQHF	TGTGCCAGTACCACCGGAACAGGCTTGAGCCAGCCCCAGCATTTT	.	once	TRBV19	TRBJ1-5
CASSLPTGGGLNTEAFF	TGTGCCAGCAGCTTACCGACAGGGGGGGGATTGAACACTGAAGCTTTCTTT	TRBD1	.	TRBV5-6	TRBJ1-1
CASSSAEVGSDTQYF	TGTGCCAGCAGCTCCGCGGAGGTGGGCTCAGATACGCAGTATTTT	.	.	TRBV5-4	TRBJ2-3
CASSPGTLEQFF	TGTGCCAGCAGCCCCGGGACACTCGAGCAGTTCTTC	.	few	TRBV7-2	TRBJ2-1
CASSLRRGGSNQPQHF	TGTGCCAGCTCACTTCGACGGGGCGGTAGCAATCAGCCCCAGCATTTT	.	.	TRBV18	TRBJ1-5
CAIGEQGINQPQHF	TGTGCCATCGGGGAACAGGGGATCAATCAGCCCCAGCATTTT	TRBD1	.	TRBV10-3	TRBJ1-5
CASSPGTANSPLHF	TGTGCCAGCTCACCCGGGACAGCTAATTCACCCCTCCACTTT	TRBD1	.	TRBV18	TRBJ1-6
CSAFGTPQAFF	TGCAGTGCTTTCGGCACCCCACAAGCTTTCTTT	.	.	TRBV20-1	TRBJ1-1
CASSLAAASGGETQYF	TGCGCCAGCAGCTTGGCCGCGGCTAGCGGTGGGGAGACCCAGTACTTC	TRBD2	.	TRBV5-1	TRBJ2-5
CASSFQGANTEAFF	TGTGCCAGCAGCTTCCAGGGGGCGAACACTGAAGCTTTCTTT	TRBD1	.	TRBV5-5	TRBJ1-1
CASSPFGTNTEAFF	TGTGCCAGCTCACCATTCGGGACGAACACTGAAGCTTTCTTT	.	.	TRBV18	TRBJ1-1
CASSAGTSGNRLQYF	TGTGCCAGCAGTGCCGGGACTAGCGGGAACCGCTTGCAGTATTTT	TRBD2	.	TRBV6-5	TRBJ2-3
CASSVDRGTLGETQYF	TGTGCCAGCAGCGTAGACAGGGGGACTTTAGGAGAGACCCAGTACTTC	TRBD1	.	TRBV9	TRBJ2-5